What follows describes a single TCR beta chain. It has no known antigen specificity. The record has no base qualities; no much larger clone is one base away. The data were taken from a study of blood T cell repertoires in COVID-19 (dated by TCRdb to the early 2020s). Regarding the research as a whole: The collaborator samples originated in the United States, Italy and Spain and spanned the acute and convalescent phases of COVID-19. A de-identified subject ID, COVID-19 status, age in years and sex were almost always included in the sample metadata. Deeply sampled blood TCRbeta repertoires from subjects exposed to, actively infected with, or recovered from COVID-19 were included in the dataset. The repertoires were made available in a free public database intended to serve as a resource for research on the immune response to SARS-CoV-2. The samples were drawn from the first 160 participants of the ongoing ImmuneRACE study and from 1,254 subjects provided by 6 global collaborators. The prospective study material was composed of cDNA or gDNA derived from T cells, B-cell-depleted T cells, or PBMCs. Where HLA class I and class II types were available, the types were taken from metadata supplied by the sample provider, not from assay-based typing. What the authors observed across the whole study: How much clinical and demographic metadata was included differed by source and by participant, and the metadata was provided uncurated.

The immunoSEQ Assay, a bias-controlled multiplex PCR, was used to amplify TCRbeta CDR3 regions from genomic DNA. The original pipeline was this. Nucleated cell counts per sample were estimated from amplification of reference gene primers within the assay. To quantify the absolute abundance of each unique TCRbeta CDR3 rearrangement, sequence reads were collapsed and filtered. For each sample, productive Simpson clonality was calculated by taking the square root of Simpson's diversity index across productive rearrangements. What TCRdb holds here is the immuneACCESS table cut down to in-frame rearrangements. Part of the clones is not present; checked against another copy, under half of the missing clones reflect an unresolved V gene, and the others are unexplained. The V and J calls and clone size were taken over from that table, and D and trimming were inferred from the DNA. This sample comprises approximately 35,000 clones, roughly 90% of them detected only once. Of the sample, 12% falls within the top ten clones.

Counted from cysteine to phenylalanine, this CDR3 has 14 amino acids. Only the CDR3 region is kept as DNA, spanning 42 bases read in frame from base 1. V loses 3 bases, J loses 3 bases, and the germline ends lie 10 bases apart. Sequences KGHDR (CDR1) and SFDVKD (CDR2) are obtained from the germline V gene. Each collaborating institution followed its own protocols to collect whole blood in K2EDTA tubes. For TCRbeta analysis, collaborators shipped samples in one of three forms: frozen whole blood, isolated PBMCs, or DNA extracted from either of those sample types. The sequence derives from a human donor in a cohort sampled during active COVID-19. The sequenced material came from peripheral blood. The sequence joins TRBV24-1 to TRBJ2-5, with no reliable assignment of the D segment. CDR3 protein: CATSDPSIKETQYF. The DNA sequence follows: TGTGCCACCAGTGATCCCAGTATAAAAGAGACCCAGTACTTC.